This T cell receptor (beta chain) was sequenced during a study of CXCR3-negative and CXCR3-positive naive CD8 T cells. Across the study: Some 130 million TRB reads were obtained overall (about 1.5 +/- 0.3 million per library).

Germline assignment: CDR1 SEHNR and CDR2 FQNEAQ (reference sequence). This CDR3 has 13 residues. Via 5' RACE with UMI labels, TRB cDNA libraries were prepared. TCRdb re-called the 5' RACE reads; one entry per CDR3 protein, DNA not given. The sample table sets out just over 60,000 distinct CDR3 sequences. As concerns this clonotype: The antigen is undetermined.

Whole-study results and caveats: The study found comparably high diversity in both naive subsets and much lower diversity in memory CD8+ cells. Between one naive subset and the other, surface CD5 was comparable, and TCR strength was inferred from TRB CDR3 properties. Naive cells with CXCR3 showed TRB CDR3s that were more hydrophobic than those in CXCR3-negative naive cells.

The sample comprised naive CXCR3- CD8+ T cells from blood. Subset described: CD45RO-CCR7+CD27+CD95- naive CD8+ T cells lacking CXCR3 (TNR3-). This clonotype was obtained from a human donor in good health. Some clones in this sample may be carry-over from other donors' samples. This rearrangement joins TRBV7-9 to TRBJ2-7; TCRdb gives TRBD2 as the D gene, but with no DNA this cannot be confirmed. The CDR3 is CASTPSGSYEQYF.